The 5 T cell receptor beta chains given below trace back to one sample, sequenced in a study of cytomegalovirus exposure and HLA in healthy donors. Primers included in the PCR were 60 Vbeta and 13 Jbeta primers. The assay was immunoSEQ multiplex PCR, and TCRdb's table has in-frame clones only and misses some. Of more than 140,000 clones in the sample, approximately 80% were seen once. Specimen: PBMCs. These TCRs come from a man under 40 in good health and CMV-seropositive.

The V gene is TRBV5-6, the J gene TRBJ1-2; tentative D call: TRBD1 (5 bases). This CDR3 spans 14 amino acids. Trimming shortened V by 4 bases and J by 8 bases, and 18 bases separated the two germline ends. Germline loops: CDR1 SGHDT, CDR2 YYEEEE. CDR3 region: CASSGGGGGLGYTF. The CDR3 DNA reads TGTGCCAGCAGCGGGGGGGGAGGAGGACTCGGCTACACCTTC.

V and J are TRBV5-5 and TRBJ1-4; no clear D. The CDR3 runs 14 residues. Germline V lookup: CDR1 SGHKS, CDR2 YYEKEE (reference sequence). The V end was cut by 4 bases, the J end by 7 bases, with 14 bases between. The CDR3 region has the DNA TGTGCCAGCAGCAGTCAGGCTTCCGTTGAAAAACTGTTTTTT. This translates into CASSSQASVEKLFF.

V is TRBV28 and J is TRBJ2-7; 7 nucleotides line up with TRBD2. V was pared by 2 bases and J by 2 bases, with 3 bases of the junction left unmatched. The CDR3 length is 14 residues. In germline, CDR1 is MDHEN, CDR2 SYDVKM. The CDR3 here is CASSLSGATYEQYF. The CDR3 bases are TGTGCCAGCAGTTTAAGCGGGGCAACCTACGAGCAGTACTTC.

The V gene is TRBV7-9, the J gene TRBJ1-1; tentatively, D is TRBD1 (6 bases). V was clipped by 1 base and J by 0 bases, with 9 bases between them. CDR1 is SEHNR and CDR2 is FQNEAQ in the germline V gene (reference sequence). There are 15 residues in the CDR3. The CDR3 sequence is CASSLGQGMNTEAFF. CDR3 DNA sequence: TGTGCCAGCAGCTTAGGTCAGGGGATGAACACTGAAGCTTTCTTT.

The V gene is TRBV28, the J gene TRBJ2-3, with 11 bases that match TRBD2. V gave up 2 bases and J gave up 4 bases; unmatched junction bases: 5. The length of the CDR3 is 16 residues. Germline V gives CDR1 MDHEN, CDR2 SYDVKM. CDR3 nucleotides: TGTGCCAGCAGTTTAACCTTAGCGGGAGGGCCAGATACGCAGTATTTT. Protein sequence: CASSLTLAGGPDTQYF.